The source of this TCR beta chain is a study of regulatory T cells in long-lasting Graves disease (dated by TCRdb to the early 2020s). General notes on the study: Antithyroid drugs had been taken for less than 3 months by newly diagnosed Graves' disease patients. This study used TCR sequencing and RNA sequencing of peripheral blood to compare persistent Graves' disease patients against newly diagnosed Graves' disease patients. The study was conducted in China and was registered as a clinical trial. TCR sequencing covered around 13 persistent and some 20 newly diagnosed Graves' disease patients, around 33 samples in total.

Looking up the germline V gene yields CDR1 SGHTA and CDR2 FQGNSA. The CDR3 starts with the cysteine, ends with the phenylalanine, and has 13 residues. Only the CDR3 DNA stays, 39 bases, in frame from base 1. The V and J ends are trimmed by 4 bases and 10 bases, leaving 16 bases between them. Receptors were amplified or captured by multiplex PCR. Sequenced using an Illumina HiSeq 4000. iRepertoire HTBI primers and Arm-PCR amplification of CDR3 regions were used to construct TCR beta libraries. Before sequencing, the PCR products underwent gel purification. The study's processing was this. Gene usage analysis of CDR3 amino acid clonotypes relied on the roughly 64 TRBV and 15 or so TRBJ segments identified across samples. Filtered high-quality paired reads were merged into contigs using COPE and FqMerger. BLAST was used to align contigs to IMGT TRBV, TRBD and TRBJ reference genes, with CDR3 defined following IMGT. Clonotypes above 0.1% frequency were classified as highly expanded clones. Shannon entropy served as the measure of repertoire diversity, while the Gini coefficient captured V-J evenness. A clonotype found in more than one individual was treated as public. TCRdb handled the public reads itself, with Q25 trimming in fastp and clone calling in MiXCR, and kept productive beta chains. One record per CDR3 amino acid sequence lists the most common genes and DNA. These V and J calls are TCRdb output, not the study's own analysis. The sample table contains more than 400,000 distinct CDR3 sequences; only one count was recorded for around 15% of them. The leading ten clones occupy 10% to 15% of the sample.

The time point label here, explained by the study, means: newly diagnosed GD, antithyroid drugs for less than 3 months. RNA was extracted from PBMCs in TRIzol for both TCR sequencing and RNA sequencing. Graves' disease was diagnosed according to American Thyroid Association guidelines. Recruitment of patients was carried out at an endocrinology department in Xi'an, China. From each patient, about 9.7 milliliters of peripheral blood was collected into an EDTA anticoagulant tube. PBMCs were isolated by Ficoll Paque Plus density gradient separation without further T cell sorting. An Agilent 2100 Bioanalyzer and agarose gel were used to assess RNA quality, and a NanoDrop 2000 was used to measure RNA concentration. The paper as a whole reports these results and caveats: Sequencing and analysis were restricted to the TCR beta chain. Preferential use of TRBV28, TRBJ1-2 and TRBJ2-5 was observed in persistent disease, whereas TRBV20-1 and TRBJ2-1 were favored in newly diagnosed disease. Persistent patients shared more public clonotypes among themselves (around 3,000) than newly diagnosed patients did (about 1,000). Lower TCR Shannon entropy and fewer highly expanded clones were observed in persistent Graves' disease patients than in newly diagnosed patients, which suggested clonal expansion. The small sample size was acknowledged by the authors as a limitation that may reduce accuracy. The study examined only peripheral blood because the primary lesion, thyroid tissue, could not be accessed.

On this clonotype itself: Its antigen target is currently unknown. No much larger clone exists at a distance of one base, and base qualities are not known.

These data were likewise used in another study, on T cells in Graves' hyperthyroidism and ophthalmopathy. As the second publication notes: A patient counted as having stable Graves' hyperthyroidism if no progression to ophthalmopathy occurred over 18 months of follow-up. Hyperthyroidism patients were newly diagnosed, with disease duration under 2 months, and aged 18 to 65 years. Patients with uncontrolled infections, other autoimmune diseases, pregnancy or lactation were excluded. Clinical symptoms, serum thyroxine and TRAb, thyroid ultrasound, and orbital computed tomography formed the basis for the diagnoses. The first round of RT-PCR for the TCR CDR3 was performed with the HTBI primer set and the Qiagen OneStep RT-PCR kit. Blood samples also contained most of the expanded thyroid clonotypes (frequency above 0.001), which suggests that blood repertoires may reflect thyroid immune responses. Ophthalmopathy was separated from stable hyperthyroidism by a 13 V-J signature model, with 85% to 90% sensitivity and about 81% specificity obtained in cross-validation and 80%/75% obtained in testing. In validation, the model predicted progression to ophthalmopathy with approximately 71% sensitivity and 72.22% specificity, a median of roughly seven months before onset. To identify TCR V-J signatures that set the groups apart, the researchers used a discovery cohort of about a hundred patients, made up of 40 to 45 with Graves' ophthalmopathy and some 58 with stable Graves' hyperthyroidism. Whether ophthalmopathy could be predicted prospectively was tested in an independent validation cohort made up of roughly 20 hyperthyroidism patients plus 17 patients who later progressed to ophthalmopathy. For training and testing, the 100 or so patients in the discovery cohort were randomly divided in a 7:3 ratio. In addition, the study compared T-cell repertoires in thyroid tissue and in blood from roughly 6 Graves' hyperthyroidism patients. After sampling, hyperthyroidism patients received methimazole starting at 30 mg daily, and ophthalmopathy patients received high-dose intravenous methylprednisolone. Libraries were constructed in a second round of multiplex PCR, after which size selection and purification were carried out. Sequencing of the libraries was done on an Illumina HiSeq2000 using paired-end 100 bp reads. Raw data were processed with SOAPnuke, discarding reads with adapters, uncalled bases, mean Phred below 15, or no exact constant-primer or identifier match. High-quality paired reads were merged with COPE v1.2.5, and unique nucleotide sequences were defined as clonotypes. Clonotypes were aligned to IMGT TRBV, TRBD and TRBJ reference segments using MiTCR v1.1. The analysis included only V-J combinations with a frequency above 0.0001, which together covered 98% to 99.2% of the repertoires. A TCS score was defined as the ratio between F50 (clonal expansion) and ExV (chaos), using BLOSUM62-based TCRdist between CDR3 peptides within each V-J. Welch's t-statistics and random forest reduced 500 to 650 V-J features to under 15, which were used in a naive Bayes classifier (R e1071). Sample size was not statistically predetermined, and blinding of investigators to group allocation was not performed. The paper describes TCR Vbeta CDR3 sequencing of roughly 130 peripheral blood samples, made up of fewer than 50 ophthalmopathy patients, more than 70 hyperthyroidism patients and approximately 17 progressor patients.

The chain couples TRBV7-2 to TRBJ1-1, with the D gene too uncertain to name. The sequencing here drew on peripheral blood mononuclear cells (PBMCs), taken at new diagnosis, from a patient treated with antithyroid drugs. The receptor was isolated from a man between 40 and 49 years old with Graves disease. Donor details come from another sample of the same person, matched by shared clones. The DNA sequence is TGTGCCAGCAGCTCTCCCGCGGCGCCTATAGCTTTCTTT. Its coded protein is CASSSPAAPIAFF.